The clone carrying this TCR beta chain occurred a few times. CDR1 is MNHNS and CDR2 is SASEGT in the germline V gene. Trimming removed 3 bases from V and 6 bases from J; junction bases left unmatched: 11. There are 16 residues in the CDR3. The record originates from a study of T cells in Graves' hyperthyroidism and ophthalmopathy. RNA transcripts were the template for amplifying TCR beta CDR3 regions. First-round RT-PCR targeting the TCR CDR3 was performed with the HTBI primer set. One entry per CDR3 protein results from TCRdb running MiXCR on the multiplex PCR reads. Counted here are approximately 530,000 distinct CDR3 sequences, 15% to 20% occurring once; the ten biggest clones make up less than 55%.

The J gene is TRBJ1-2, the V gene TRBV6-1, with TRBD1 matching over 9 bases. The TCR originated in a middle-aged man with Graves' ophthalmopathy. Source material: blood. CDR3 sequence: CASSDPPGQGRHGYTF. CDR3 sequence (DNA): TGTGCCAGCAGTGACCCTCCGGGACAGGGAAGGCATGGCTACACCTTC.